Included here is one T cell receptor (beta chain) sequence, with context. The source of the sample is a study of blood T cell repertoires in COVID-19. Study summary: Acute and convalescent COVID-19 samples came from the United States, Italy and Spain. The cDNA or gDNA used as material had been derived from T cells, B-cell-depleted T cells, or PBMCs.

The V and J ends lost 3 bases and 0 bases, in that order; junction bases with no gene match: 7. The CDR3 runs 18 residues. Germline V CDR1 and CDR2: SGHRS, YFSETQ. Measured with immunoSEQ multiplex PCR; TCRdb has only the in-frame clones, and not every one. In the table there are 35,000 to 50,000 clones, around four fifths of which are singletons. The TCR sequence derives from a woman of 80 years or more with acute or convalescent COVID-19. The rearrangement links TRBV5-1 to TRBJ2-6; 9 nucleotides match TRBD1. The source material was peripheral blood. The chain's CDR3 is CASSSRDRAFSGANVLTF. The CDR3 nucleotides are TGCGCCAGCAGCTCCCGGGACAGGGCTTTCTCTGGGGCCAACGTCCTGACTTTC.